One T cell receptor (beta chain) is described in this entry. The record originates from a study of cytomegalovirus exposure and HLA in healthy donors. Germline trimming cut 5 bases from V and 0 bases from J; bases unmatched to any gene: 4. The germline CDR1 and CDR2 sequences are LGHNT and FRNRAP. The CDR3 loop spans 16 amino acids. Vbeta (60) and Jbeta (13) primers were used in the PCR. Only in-frame clones appear in the TCRdb table, and some are missing; sequencing was by immunoSEQ multiplex PCR. The table includes roughly 100,000 clones, 77% detected once. The clonotype was recovered from a female donor in good health and CMV-seronegative. The source material was PBMCs. The V gene is TRBV12-5, the J gene TRBJ2-2; TRBD1 agrees at 9 bases. Here the CDR3 reads CASGPTGGANTGELFF. The CDR3 nucleotides read TGTGCTAGTGGTCCAACAGGGGGCGCGAACACCGGGGAGCTGTTTTTT.